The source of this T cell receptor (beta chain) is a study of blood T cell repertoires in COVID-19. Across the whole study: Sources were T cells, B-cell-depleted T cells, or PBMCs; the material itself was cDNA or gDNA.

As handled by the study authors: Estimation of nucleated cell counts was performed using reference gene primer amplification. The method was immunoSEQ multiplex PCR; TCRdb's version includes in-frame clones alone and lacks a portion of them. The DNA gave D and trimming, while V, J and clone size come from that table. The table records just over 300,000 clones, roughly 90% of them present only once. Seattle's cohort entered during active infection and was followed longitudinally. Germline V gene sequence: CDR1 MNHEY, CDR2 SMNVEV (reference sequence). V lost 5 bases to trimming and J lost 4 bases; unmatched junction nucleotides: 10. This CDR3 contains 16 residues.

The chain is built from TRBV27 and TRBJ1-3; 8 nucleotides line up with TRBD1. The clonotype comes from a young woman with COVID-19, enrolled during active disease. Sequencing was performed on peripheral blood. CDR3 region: CASSPGQGLPGNTIYF. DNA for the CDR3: TGTGCCAGCAGTCCCGGACAGGGACTGCCCGGAAACACCATATATTTT.